This passage covers 5 T cell receptor beta chains from one sample sequenced in a study of blood T cell repertoires in COVID-19 (dated by TCRdb to about 2020). Library preparation used the immunoSEQ multiplex PCR assay. The source is immuneACCESS, and TCRdb retained only in-frame sequences with V and J called. Part of the clones is not carried over; for the studies checked, unresolved V genes explain less than half of this, and the remainder is unexplained. A total of around 140,000 clones appear in this sample, 84% of them only once. The top ten clones comprise approximately 5% of the sample. Sequencing was performed on peripheral blood. The source is a human donor in a cohort sampled during active COVID-19.

This chain joins TRBV14 and TRBJ1-6; D is uncertain. Trimming cost V 3 bases and J 6 bases, with 12 bases left between them. Germline loops: CDR1 SGHDN, CDR2 FVKESK. CDR3 length: 15 residues. The CDR3 nucleotides are TGTGCCAGCAGCCACGACGCTGCGGGTAATTCACCCCTCCACTTT. Translating it yields CASSHDAAGNSPLHF.

V gene TRBV6-2 or TRBV6-3 combines with J gene TRBJ2-6, with 10 bases lining up with TRBD2. The germline CDR1 and CDR2 sequences are MNHEY and SVGEGT. V lost 2 bases, J lost 0 bases, and 4 bases stayed unmatched. The CDR3 has 18 amino acids. The CDR3 loop is CASSYGLAGVSGANVLTF. The CDR3 nucleotides are TGTGCCAGCAGTTACGGTCTAGCGGGGGTCTCTGGGGCCAACGTCCTGACTTTC.

V usage is TRBV9 and J usage is TRBJ1-1, with TRBD1 identical over 8 bases. V was pared by 4 bases and J by 4 bases, with 9 bases of the junction left unmatched. Per the germline V gene, CDR1 is SGDLS and CDR2 is YYNGEE. The CDR3 loop spans 15 amino acids. The chain's CDR3 is CASSPLDRVATEAFF. CDR3 nucleotide sequence: TGTGCCAGCAGCCCCCTGGACAGGGTGGCCACTGAAGCTTTCTTT. The full variable domain, in which reference TRBV9 and TRBJ1-1 provide the parts outside the CDR3, is DSGVTQTPKHLITATGQRVTLRCSPRSGDLSVYWYQQSLDQGLQFLIQYYNGEERAKGNILERFSAQQFPDLHSELNLSSLELGDSALYFCASSPLDRVATEAFFGQGTRLTVV.

V is TRBV7-9 and J is TRBJ1-2; D remains unclear. The CDR3 is made up of 12 amino acids. V was clipped by 1 base and J by 8 bases, with 8 bases between them. CDR1 is SEHNR and CDR2 is FQNEAQ in the germline V gene (reference sequence). The CDR3 DNA reads as TGTGCCAGCAGCTTAGAAAATTCAGGCTACACCTTC. Its translation: CASSLENSGYTF.

The CDR3 sequence: CATSSSPRTGGEQYF. The DNA for the CDR3 is TGTGCCACCAGCAGTTCACCCCGGACAGGGGGCGAGCAGTACTTC. The chain recombines TRBV15 with TRBJ2-7; 10 bases align to TRBD1. With V trimmed by 3 bases and J by 6 bases, 8 bases remained unmatched. Germline assignment: CDR1 LNHNV and CDR2 YYDKDF (reference sequence). The CDR3 has 15 residues.